Listed below are T cell receptor beta chains from one sample, sequenced in a study of spatial heterogeneity in lung cancer. Each CDR3 protein gets one entry after TCRdb re-called the 5' RACE reads with MiXCR. Of about 94,000 distinct CDR3 sequences listed, 15% to 20% are singletons. The sequencing here drew on PBMCs, taken at follow-up. These receptors originate from a male donor with early-stage non-small cell lung cancer. Each CDR3 is given with its conserved first and last residue. The order of the fields is V gene, J gene, D gene, clone size, CDR3 protein, CDR3 DNA. D genes are given only for firm matches. Only part of the rows carry a size: once, few, many, or a class if the clone is expanded.

v_gene: TRBV10-2
j_gene: TRBJ2-3
d_gene: -
abundance: -
CDR3aa: CASSDGGSTQYF
CDR3nt: TGCGCCAGCAGTGATGGAGGGAGTACGCAGTATTTT

v_gene: TRBV7-3
j_gene: TRBJ1-6
d_gene: -
abundance: -
CDR3aa: CASSSTGEYNSPLHF
CDR3nt: TGTGCCAGCAGCTCGACTGGGGAATATAATTCACCCCTCCACTTT

v_gene: TRBV7-2
j_gene: TRBJ1-2
d_gene: -
abundance: -
CDR3aa: CASSKRAENYGYTF
CDR3nt: TGTGCCAGCAGCAAAAGGGCTGAGAACTATGGCTACACCTTC

v_gene: TRBV5-1
j_gene: TRBJ2-5
d_gene: -
abundance: -
CDR3aa: CASSLDDPFRPPRETQYF
CDR3nt: TGCGCCAGCAGCTTGGACGATCCATTTCGACCCCCAAGGGAGACCCAGTACTTC

v_gene: TRBV9
j_gene: TRBJ1-1
d_gene: -
abundance: -
CDR3aa: CASSVTPDTEAFF
CDR3nt: TGTGCCAGCAGCGTCACCCCAGACACTGAAGCTTTCTTT

v_gene: TRBV24-1
j_gene: TRBJ1-1
d_gene: TRBD1
abundance: -
CDR3aa: CATSDSGQGRQAFF
CDR3nt: TGTGCCACCAGTGATTCGGGACAGGGAAGGCAAGCTTTCTTT

v_gene: TRBV7-9
j_gene: TRBJ2-1
d_gene: -
abundance: many
CDR3aa: CASSLGVRGQGDEQFF
CDR3nt: TGTGCCAGCAGCTTAGGAGTCCGAGGGCAGGGTGATGAGCAGTTCTTC

v_gene: TRBV5-1
j_gene: TRBJ2-3
d_gene: -
abundance: -
CDR3aa: CASSSNTDTQYF
CDR3nt: TGCGCCAGCAGCTCGAACACAGATACGCAGTATTTT

v_gene: TRBV30
j_gene: TRBJ1-5
d_gene: -
abundance: -
CDR3aa: CAWSSRGLSDQPQHF
CDR3nt: TGTGCCTGGAGTTCGCGGGGCCTTAGCGATCAGCCCCAGCATTTT

v_gene: TRBV7-6
j_gene: TRBJ1-2
d_gene: -
abundance: many
CDR3aa: CASSPDRGRNYGYTF
CDR3nt: TGTGCCAGCAGCCCGGACCGGGGGCGGAACTATGGCTACACCTTC

v_gene: TRBV19
j_gene: TRBJ2-1
d_gene: TRBD2
abundance: -
CDR3aa: CASSIGSLAGDEQFF
CDR3nt: TGTGCCAGTAGTATAGGGTCACTAGCGGGGGATGAGCAGTTCTTC

v_gene: TRBV7-2
j_gene: TRBJ1-4
d_gene: -
abundance: -
CDR3aa: CASSLGHGEKLFF
CDR3nt: TGTGCCAGCAGCTTAGGGCACGGGGAAAAACTGTTTTTT

v_gene: TRBV9
j_gene: TRBJ1-2
d_gene: TRBD1
abundance: -
CDR3aa: CASSAGQLYGYTF
CDR3nt: TGTGCCAGCAGCGCGGGACAGCTCTATGGCTACACCTTC

v_gene: TRBV7-2
j_gene: TRBJ2-2
d_gene: -
abundance: -
CDR3aa: CASSFVVNTGELFF
CDR3nt: TGTGCCAGCAGCTTTGTAGTAAACACCGGGGAGCTGTTTTTT

v_gene: TRBV7-2
j_gene: TRBJ1-5
d_gene: -
abundance: -
CDR3aa: CASSLQLNQPQHF
CDR3nt: TGTGCCAGCAGCTTACAACTGAATCAGCCCCAGCATTTT

v_gene: TRBV7-8
j_gene: TRBJ1-2
d_gene: -
abundance: few
CDR3aa: CASSLRHEPYGYTF
CDR3nt: TGTGCCAGCAGCTTAAGGCATGAACCCTATGGCTACACCTTC

v_gene: TRBV5-1
j_gene: TRBJ2-6
d_gene: -
abundance: few
CDR3aa: CASSLAPAESSGANVLTF
CDR3nt: TGCGCCAGCAGCTTGGCGCCAGCCGAAAGCTCTGGGGCCAACGTCCTGACTTTC

v_gene: TRBV11-3
j_gene: TRBJ1-3
d_gene: -
abundance: -
CDR3aa: CASSKTGTNTIYF
CDR3nt: TGTGCCAGCAGCAAGACTGGGACAAACACCATATATTTT

v_gene: TRBV5-1
j_gene: TRBJ1-5
d_gene: -
abundance: -
CDR3aa: CASRGHDNQPQHF
CDR3nt: TGCGCCAGCAGGGGACACGATAATCAGCCCCAGCATTTT

v_gene: TRBV5-1
j_gene: TRBJ1-4
d_gene: -
abundance: -
CDR3aa: CASSLRVNSEKLFF
CDR3nt: TGCGCCAGCAGCTTGCGTGTAAACAGTGAAAAACTGTTTTTT

v_gene: TRBV7-3
j_gene: TRBJ2-3
d_gene: -
abundance: few
CDR3aa: CASSLTASGGGSTDTQYF
CDR3nt: TGTGCCAGCAGCTTAACGGCTAGCGGAGGGGGAAGCACAGATACGCAGTATTTT

v_gene: TRBV19
j_gene: TRBJ2-7
d_gene: TRBD1
abundance: few
CDR3aa: CASIWGKGGTPWYEQYF
CDR3nt: TGTGCCAGTATCTGGGGCAAAGGGGGCACGCCCTGGTACGAGCAGTACTTC

v_gene: TRBV6-2/TRBV6-3
j_gene: TRBJ1-2
d_gene: TRBD1
abundance: -
CDR3aa: CASSYGGTGDWHGYTF
CDR3nt: TGTGCCAGCAGTTACGGCGGGACAGGGGACTGGCATGGCTACACCTTC

v_gene: TRBV18
j_gene: TRBJ2-3
d_gene: -
abundance: -
CDR3aa: CASSPGFSSTDTQYF
CDR3nt: TGTGCCAGCTCACCGGGATTTTCTAGCACAGATACGCAGTATTTT

v_gene: TRBV6-5
j_gene: TRBJ1-1
d_gene: -
abundance: many
CDR3aa: CASRTGEGVTEAFF
CDR3nt: TGTGCCAGCAGAACGGGAGAGGGGGTCACTGAAGCTTTCTTT

v_gene: TRBV7-2
j_gene: TRBJ1-1
d_gene: -
abundance: -
CDR3aa: CASSLGASEAFF
CDR3nt: TGTGCCAGCAGCTTGGGGGCGTCTGAAGCTTTCTTT

v_gene: TRBV7-2
j_gene: TRBJ1-6
d_gene: -
abundance: few
CDR3aa: CASSGRDKRTLMGSPLHF
CDR3nt: TGTGCCAGCAGCGGACGGGACAAGCGGACCTTGATGGGTTCACCCCTCCACTTT

v_gene: TRBV11-1
j_gene: TRBJ2-2
d_gene: -
abundance: few
CDR3aa: CASSLVGLSTGELFF
CDR3nt: TGTGCCAGCAGCTTAGTGGGGTTGAGCACCGGGGAGCTGTTTTTT